These 20 T cell receptor beta chains share one sample of origin, sequenced in a study of beta chain features in type 1 diabetes. Study-level results: There was a moderate but significant shortening of TCRB CDR3s in all four CD4+ subsets of Type 1 diabetes patients.

Reverse transcription of all isolated RNA meant that expressed TCRB transcripts were sequenced. Sequencing used immunoSEQ multiplex PCR; TCRdb keeps in-frame clones, though not all of them. The data hold hundreds of thousands of clones, with around an eighth observed a single time. Antigens of these TCRs are unknown. Sequenced input: naive CD4+ T cells from blood. Every receptor here comes from a man aged 18 to 35 with type 1 diabetes.

The chain recombines TRBV7-9 with TRBJ2-7; D is perhaps TRBD2 (6 bases). Germline V gene sequence: CDR1 SEHNR, CDR2 FQNEAQ (reference sequence). The CDR3 sequence is 14 residues long. V was clipped by 3 bases and J by 4 bases, with 13 bases between them. The CDR3, as DNA: TGTGCCAGCAGCTTCTTAGCGGAGAGTTACGAGCAGTACTTC. Translated, it gives CASSFLAESYEQYF.

A word on this clone: The same CDR3 arises from other DNA sequences in this sample as well. The chain is built from TRBV30 and TRBJ1-4; 7 bases agree with TRBD1. Germline V gene data show CDR1 as GTSNPN and CDR2 as SVGIG (reference sequence). V gave up 1 base and J gave up 8 bases; unmatched junction bases: 4. This CDR3 has 13 residues. The CDR3 sequence is CAWSGTGGEKLFF. The CDR3, as DNA: TGTGCCTGGAGTGGGACAGGAGGGGAAAAACTGTTTTTT. The whole variable domain, filled in from reference TRBV30 and TRBJ1-4, reads SQTIHQWPATLVQPVGSPLSLECTVEGTSNPNLYWYRQAAGRGLQLLFYSVGIGQISSEVPQNLSASRPQDRQFILSSKKLLLSDSGFYLCAWSGTGGEKLFFGSGTQLSVL.

This clone has a handful of counts. The V and J genes are TRBV10-3 and TRBJ2-1; TRBD1 matches 7 bases. The length of the CDR3 is 16 residues. The V gene's germline CDR1 is ENHRY and CDR2 SYGVKD. V lost 0 bases and J lost 7; bases outside the gene matches: 9. CDR3 region: CAISESTGLVRNEQFF. The DNA of the CDR3 is TGTGCCATCAGTGAGTCGACAGGGTTAGTACGTAATGAGCAGTTCTTC.

This clone showed up just a few times. The rearrangement links TRBV10-3 to TRBJ2-1; TRBD2 might be the D (6 bases). CDR1 ENHRY and CDR2 SYGVKD come from the germline V gene. This CDR3 is built from 15 residues. V shed 0 bases and J shed 3 bases, with 9 bases lying between them. As DNA, the CDR3 is TGTGCCATCAGTGAGTCGGTAGCGGTCTACAATGAGCAGTTCTTC. This encodes CAISESVAVYNEQFF.

The rearrangement joins TRBV19 to TRBJ2-2, with D tentatively TRBD1 or TRBD2 (5 bases each). V dropped 7 bases and J dropped 7 bases, with 16 bases sitting between them. Germline CDR1 and CDR2: LNHDA and SQIVND (reference sequence). This CDR3 is 14 amino acids long. Here the CDR3 DNA reads TGTGCCAGTAAGACTAAGAGGGGTTACGGGGAGCTGTTTTTT. This gives the protein CASKTKRGYGELFF. Together with reference TRBV19 and TRBJ2-2, the CDR3 gives the full variable domain: DGGITQSPKYLFRKEGQNVTLSCEQNLNHDAMYWYRQDPGQGLRLIYYSQIVNDFQKGDIAEGYSVSREKKESFPLTVTSAQKNPTAFYLCASKTKRGYGELFFGEGSRLTVL.

This chain joins TRBV2 and TRBJ1-6, with a weak D call TRBD1 (6 bases). Germline V gene sequence: CDR1 SNHLY, CDR2 FYNNEI. V lost 4 bases, J lost 18 bases, and 10 bases lay in between. The CDR3 consists of 10 residues. CDR3 residues: CASSGAGAHF. The CDR3 DNA sequence: TGTGCCAGCAGTGGGGCAGGGGCCCACTTT.

V usage is TRBV5-1 and J usage is TRBJ1-3, with unresolved D. CDR3 length: 16 residues. The germline V gene has CDR1 SGHRS and CDR2 YFSETQ. V shed 0 bases and J shed 0 bases, with 10 bases lying between them. CDR3 amino acids: CASSLAGVNSGNTIYF. The CDR3 coding sequence is TGCGCCAGCAGCTTGGCCGGGGTCAACTCTGGAAACACCATATATTTT.

Comment on this clone: The junction departs from the called germline gene at one end, perhaps through a read error. The chain uses TRBV7-7 and TRBJ2-7, with D maybe TRBD2 (6 bases). There are 15 residues in the CDR3. Per the germline V gene, CDR1 is SSHAT and CDR2 is FNYEAQ (reference sequence). The CDR3 bases are TGTGCTAGCAGCCCAGACGCGGGGCCCTCCTACGAGCAGTACTTC. It yields the protein CASSPDAGPSYEQYF.

The rearrangement uses TRBV5-4 and TRBJ2-2; the match to TRBD2 covers 10 bases. CDR1 and CDR2 from the germline V gene are SGHNT and YYREEE (reference sequence). The CDR3 consists of 15 residues. V shed 4 bases, J shed 4 bases, and the junction held 4 bases outside the gene matches. The CDR3: CASSEREGLTGELFF. The CDR3 DNA sequence: TGTGCCAGCAGCGAGCGGGAGGGCCTCACCGGGGAGCTGTTTTTT.

With regard to this clone: This sample includes further DNA sequences coding for the same CDR3. This chain uses TRBV30 with TRBJ2-7; unclear D gene. This CDR3 comprises 10 residues. V lost 5 bases and J lost 2, with 4 bases in between. Germline V lookup: CDR1 GTSNPN, CDR2 SVGIG (reference sequence). DNA of the CDR3: TGTGCCTGGGGGACCTACGAGCAGTACTTC. Translation gives CAWGTYEQYF.

The chain couples TRBV30 to TRBJ2-7; D perhaps matches TRBD2 (5 bases). The CDR3 is 14 residues long. The germline V gene encodes CDR1 GTSNPN and CDR2 SVGIG (reference sequence). V gave up 2 bases and J gave up 0 bases, with 11 bases separating them. This CDR3 is CAWSIGLSSYEQYF. The CDR3 bases are TGTGCCTGGAGTATCGGACTGAGCTCCTACGAGCAGTACTTC.

This clone showed up just a few times. The same CDR3 also results from other DNA sequences found in this sample. J is TRBJ1-2 and V is TRBV9; possible D gene TRBD1, 6 bases. The length of the CDR3 is 13 residues. V was pared by 2 bases and J by 5 bases, with 10 bases between. Germline V CDR1 and CDR2: SGDLS, YYNGEE. The CDR3 region has the DNA TGTGCCAGCAGCGTGACAGGTGTATATGGCTACACCTTC. As protein: CASSVTGVYGYTF. Full variable domain (rest looked up from reference TRBV9 and TRBJ1-2): DSGVTQTPKHLITATGQRVTLRCSPRSGDLSVYWYQQSLDQGLQFLIQYYNGEERAKGNILERFSAQQFPDLHSELNLSSLELGDSALYFCASSVTGVYGYTFGSGTRLTVV.

The table lists this clone with a few counts. The V call is TRBV5-6, the J call TRBJ2-5; 8 bases are shared with TRBD1. J gave up 4 bases and V 4 bases, and 3 bases lay outside the gene matches. Germline V lookup: CDR1 SGHDT, CDR2 YYEEEE. This CDR3 comprises 13 residues. The CDR3 reads CASSLDRGETQYF. In nucleotides, the CDR3 is TGTGCCAGCAGCCTAGACAGGGGAGAGACCCAGTACTTC.

This clone was seen a few times. The V call is TRBV15, the J call TRBJ2-3; 9 nucleotides agree with TRBD2. The V gene end was trimmed by 8 bases and the J gene end by 2 bases; junction bases not matched to a gene: 8. CDR1 is LNHNV and CDR2 is YYDKDF in the germline V gene (reference sequence). This CDR3 has 15 residues. CDR3 protein: CATSTSGYLTDTQYF. CDR3 coding DNA: TGTGCCACCTCGACTAGCGGATACCTCACAGATACGCAGTATTTT. The full variable domain, with the rest looked up from reference TRBV15 and TRBJ2-3, is DAMVIQNPRYQVTQFGKPVTLSCSQTLNHNVMYWYQQKSSQAPKLLFHYYDKDFNNEADTPDNFQSRRPNTSFCFLDIRSPGLGDTAMYLCATSTSGYLTDTQYFGPGTRLTVL.

This clone has more than one count but fewer than ten. The chain links TRBV5-4 to TRBJ1-2; TRBD1 might be the D (6 bases). The CDR3 runs 16 residues. V was shortened by 1 base and J by 4 bases, with 17 bases between the two germline ends. Germline V lookup: CDR1 SGHNT, CDR2 YYREEE (reference sequence). CDR3 bases: TGTGCCAGCAGCTTGATAGGGCAGGGGAAGGTCTATGGCTACACCTTC. As protein: CASSLIGQGKVYGYTF.

This chain joins TRBV19 and TRBJ2-2, with TRBD2 matching 7 bases. Germline trimming cut 3 bases from V and 0 bases from J; bases unmatched to any gene: 7. CDR1 and CDR2 from the germline V gene are LNHDA and SQIVND (reference sequence). The CDR3 contains 17 residues. The CDR3 region is CASSISASGPNTGELFF. The DNA for the CDR3 is TGTGCCAGTAGTATTTCGGCTAGCGGACCGAACACCGGGGAGCTGTTTTTT.

There are a few counts of this clone. Different DNA sequences within this sample yield the same CDR3. The rearrangement joins TRBV5-1 to TRBJ2-5; D is perhaps TRBD2 (6 bases). The CDR3 is made up of 15 amino acids. Germline values: CDR1 SGHRS, CDR2 YFSETQ. V lost 2 bases and J 5 bases, leaving 16 bases between the germline ends. Written as DNA, the CDR3 is TGCGCCAGCAGCTTACAGGAGGGCCGTCAGGAGACCCAGTACTTC. This translates into CASSLQEGRQETQYF.

V and J are TRBV7-2 and TRBJ2-5; 7 nucleotides align to TRBD1. The CDR3 length is 14 residues. V lost 2 bases, J lost 4 bases, and 4 bases stayed unmatched. Germline V CDR1 and CDR2: SGHTA, FQGNSA. The CDR3 DNA reads TGTGCCAGCAGCTTAAAGGCAGGGGGAGAGACCCAGTACTTC. Translation gives CASSLKAGGETQYF.

This clone came up a few times. The chain employs TRBV25-1 and TRBJ1-2, with 7 bases lining up with TRBD1. Unmatched junction bases numbered 3, after V lost 3 bases and J lost 2 bases. The CDR3 consists of 14 residues. Germline CDR1 MGHDK, CDR2 SYGVNS. The CDR3 loop is CASSDLQGNYGYTF. The CDR3 DNA is TGTGCCAGCAGTGACCTACAGGGGAACTATGGCTACACCTTC.

The rearrangement joins TRBV9 to TRBJ2-1, with D maybe TRBD2 (6 bases). The V end lost 4 bases, the J end lost 4 bases, and 18 bases lay between the germline ends. The CDR3 sequence is 16 residues long. The germline V gene has CDR1 SGDLS and CDR2 YYNGEE. CDR3 sequence: CASSPPGAGTYNEQFF. The CDR3 region has the DNA TGTGCCAGCAGCCCCCCCGGGGCGGGGACTTACAATGAGCAGTTCTTC.